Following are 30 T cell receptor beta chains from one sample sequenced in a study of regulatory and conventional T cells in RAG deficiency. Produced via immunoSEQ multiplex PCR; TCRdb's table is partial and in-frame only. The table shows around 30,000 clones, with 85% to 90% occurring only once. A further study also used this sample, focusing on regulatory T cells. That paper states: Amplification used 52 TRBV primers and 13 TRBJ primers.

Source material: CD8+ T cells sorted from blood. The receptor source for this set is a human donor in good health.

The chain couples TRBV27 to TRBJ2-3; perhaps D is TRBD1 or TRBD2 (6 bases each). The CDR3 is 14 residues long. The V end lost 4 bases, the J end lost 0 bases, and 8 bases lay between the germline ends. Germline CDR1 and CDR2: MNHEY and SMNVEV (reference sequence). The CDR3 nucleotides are TGTGCCAGCAGTTCCGGGGGCAGCACAGATACGCAGTATTTT. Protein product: CASSSGGSTDTQYF.

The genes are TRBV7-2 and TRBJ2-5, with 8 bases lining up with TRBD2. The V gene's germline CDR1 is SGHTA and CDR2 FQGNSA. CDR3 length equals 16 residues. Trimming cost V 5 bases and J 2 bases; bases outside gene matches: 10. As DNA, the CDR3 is TGTGCCAGCAGCCTACCGAGGACTAGCACGCAAGAGACCCAGTACTTC. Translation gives CASSLPRTSTQETQYF.

For the CDR3, the DNA is TGCGCCAGCAGCTTGGTCGGACTAGCGGGAGAGGTTGAGCAGTTCTTC. Translated, it gives CASSLVGLAGEVEQFF. The V and J genes are TRBV5-1 and TRBJ2-1, with 13 positions matching TRBD2. The CDR3 consists of 16 residues. V lost 0 bases to trimming and J lost 9 bases; unmatched junction nucleotides: 6. CDR1 is SGHRS, CDR2 YFSETQ, per germline.

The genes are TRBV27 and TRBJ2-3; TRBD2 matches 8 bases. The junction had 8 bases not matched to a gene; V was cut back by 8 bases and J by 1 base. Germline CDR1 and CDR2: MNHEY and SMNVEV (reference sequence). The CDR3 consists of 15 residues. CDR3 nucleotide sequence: TGTGCCAGCTACGGGGGGGGCGCGGGCACAGATACGCAGTATTTT. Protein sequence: CASYGGGAGTDTQYF.

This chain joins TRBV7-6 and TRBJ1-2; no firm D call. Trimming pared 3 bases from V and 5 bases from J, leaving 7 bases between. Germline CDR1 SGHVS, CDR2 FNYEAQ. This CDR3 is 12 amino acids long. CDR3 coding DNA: TGTGCCAGCAGCTTGGACGGGTATGGCTACACCTTC. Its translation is CASSLDGYGYTF.

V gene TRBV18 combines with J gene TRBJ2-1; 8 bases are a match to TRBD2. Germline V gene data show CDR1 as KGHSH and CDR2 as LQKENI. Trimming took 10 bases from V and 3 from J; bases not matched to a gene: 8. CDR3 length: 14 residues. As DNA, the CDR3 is TGTGCCACCACCACAAGCGGGGGCTACAATGAGCAGTTCTTC. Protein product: CATTTSGGYNEQFF. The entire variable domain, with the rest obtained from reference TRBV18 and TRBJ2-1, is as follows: NAGVMQNPRHLVRRRGQEARLRCSPMKGHSHVYWYRQLPEEGLKFMVYLQKENIIDESGMPKERFSAEFPKEGPSILRIQQVVRGDSAAYFCATTTSGGYNEQFFGPGTRLTVL.

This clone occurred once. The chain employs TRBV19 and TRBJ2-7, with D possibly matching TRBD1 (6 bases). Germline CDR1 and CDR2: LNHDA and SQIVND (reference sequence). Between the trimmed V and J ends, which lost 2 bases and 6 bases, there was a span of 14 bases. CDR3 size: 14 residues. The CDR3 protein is CASSIRGSLREQYF. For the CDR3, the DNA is TGTGCCAGTAGTATAAGGGGGAGTCTTCGCGAGCAGTACTTC.

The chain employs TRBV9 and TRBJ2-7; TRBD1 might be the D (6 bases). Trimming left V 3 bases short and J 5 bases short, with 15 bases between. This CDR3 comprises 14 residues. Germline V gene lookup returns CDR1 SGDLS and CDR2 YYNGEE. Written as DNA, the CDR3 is TGTGCCAGCAGCGGAGGACAGTCCCCCAACGAGCAGTACTTC. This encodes CASSGGQSPNEQYF.

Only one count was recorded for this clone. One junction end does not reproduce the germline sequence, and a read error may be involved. CDR3 loop: CASSQRTSGRDPDTQYF. In DNA form, the CDR3 reads TGTGCTAGCAGCCAGCGGACTAGCGGGAGAGACCCAGATACGCAGTATTTT. The V and J genes are TRBV7-7 and TRBJ2-3, with 13 bases fitting TRBD2. CDR1 SSHAT and CDR2 FNYEAQ come from the germline V gene (reference sequence). The CDR3 extends over 17 amino acids.

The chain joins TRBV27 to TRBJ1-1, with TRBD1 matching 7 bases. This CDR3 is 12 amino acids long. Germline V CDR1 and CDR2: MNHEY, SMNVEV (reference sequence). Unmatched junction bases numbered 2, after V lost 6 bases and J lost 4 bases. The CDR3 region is CASRGGFTEAFF. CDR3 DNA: TGTGCCAGCAGAGGGGGCTTCACTGAAGCTTTCTTT.

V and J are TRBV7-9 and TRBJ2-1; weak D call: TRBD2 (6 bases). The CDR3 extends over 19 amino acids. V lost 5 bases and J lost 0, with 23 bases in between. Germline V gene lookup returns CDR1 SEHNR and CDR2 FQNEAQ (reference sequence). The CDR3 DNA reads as TGTGCCAGCAGCCTCAATAGGGACGTAGCGGCCAGCTCCTACAATGAGCAGTTCTTC. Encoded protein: CASSLNRDVAASSYNEQFF. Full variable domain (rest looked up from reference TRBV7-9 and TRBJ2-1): DTGVSQNPRHKITKRGQNVTFRCDPISEHNRLYWYRQTLGQGPEFLTYFQNEAQLEKSRLLSDRFSAERPKGSFSTLEIQRTEQGDSAMYLCASSLNRDVAASSYNEQFFGPGTRLTVL.

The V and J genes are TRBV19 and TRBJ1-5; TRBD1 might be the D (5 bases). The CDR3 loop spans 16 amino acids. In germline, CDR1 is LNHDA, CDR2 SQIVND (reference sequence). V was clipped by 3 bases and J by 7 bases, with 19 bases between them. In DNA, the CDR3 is TGTGCCAGTAGTATTTGGCAGGGAGGTTTTTGGCAGCCCCAGCATTTT. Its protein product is CASSIWQGGFWQPQHF.

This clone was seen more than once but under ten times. The CDR3: CASSFEGRLYGYTF. The CDR3 DNA reads as TGTGCCAGCAGCTTTGAGGGGCGGCTCTATGGCTACACCTTC. The chain joins TRBV7-9 to TRBJ1-2; D perhaps matches TRBD1 (5 bases). Trimming left V 3 bases short and J 4 bases short, with 12 bases between. Germline CDR1 SEHNR, CDR2 FQNEAQ (reference sequence). The CDR3 length is 14 residues.

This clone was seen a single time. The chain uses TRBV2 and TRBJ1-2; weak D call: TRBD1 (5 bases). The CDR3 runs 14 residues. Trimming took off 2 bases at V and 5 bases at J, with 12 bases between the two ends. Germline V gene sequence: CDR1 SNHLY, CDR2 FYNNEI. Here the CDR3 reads CASSELRDLYGYTF. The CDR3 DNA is TGTGCCAGCAGTGAATTACGGGACTTGTATGGCTACACCTTC.

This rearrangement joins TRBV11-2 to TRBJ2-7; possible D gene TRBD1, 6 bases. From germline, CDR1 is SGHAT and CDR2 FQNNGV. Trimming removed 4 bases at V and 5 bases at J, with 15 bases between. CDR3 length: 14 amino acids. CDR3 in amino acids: CASSSGQSRNEQYF. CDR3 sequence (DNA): TGTGCCAGCAGCTCCGGACAGTCTAGAAACGAGCAGTACTTC.

The CDR3 reads CASSYRVFGELFF. The CDR3 coding sequence is TGTGCCAGCAGTTATAGGGTTTTCGGGGAGCTGTTTTTT. This chain joins TRBV6-1 and TRBJ2-2; D is ambiguous. Trimming took 5 bases from V and 7 from J, leaving 11 bases between them. The CDR3 totals 13 residues. Looked up from germline, CDR1 is MNHNS and CDR2 is SASEGT.

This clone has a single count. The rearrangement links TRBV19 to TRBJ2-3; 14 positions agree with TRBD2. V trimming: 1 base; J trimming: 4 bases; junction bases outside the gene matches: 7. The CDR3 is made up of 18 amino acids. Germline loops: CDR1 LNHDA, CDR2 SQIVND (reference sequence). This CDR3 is CASSIGGLAGGVADTQYF. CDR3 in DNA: TGTGCCAGTAGTATAGGTGGACTAGCGGGAGGAGTGGCAGATACGCAGTATTTT.

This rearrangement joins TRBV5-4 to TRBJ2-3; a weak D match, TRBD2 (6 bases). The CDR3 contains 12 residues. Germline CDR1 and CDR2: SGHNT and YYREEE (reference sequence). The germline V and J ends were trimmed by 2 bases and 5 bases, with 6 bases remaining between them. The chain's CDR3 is CASSFGGDTQYF. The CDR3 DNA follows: TGTGCCAGCAGCTTCGGGGGAGATACGCAGTATTTT.

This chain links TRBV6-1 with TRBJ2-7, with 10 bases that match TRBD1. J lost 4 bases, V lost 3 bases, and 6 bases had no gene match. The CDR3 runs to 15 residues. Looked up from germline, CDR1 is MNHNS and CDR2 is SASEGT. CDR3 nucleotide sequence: TGTGCCAGCAGTGAGGGACAGGGGTTGGAATACGAGCAGTACTTC. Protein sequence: CASSEGQGLEYEQYF.

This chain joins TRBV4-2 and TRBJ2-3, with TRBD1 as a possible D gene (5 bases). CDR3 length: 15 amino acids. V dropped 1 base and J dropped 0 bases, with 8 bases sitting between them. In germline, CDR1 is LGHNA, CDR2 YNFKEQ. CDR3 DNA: TGTGCCAGCAGCCAAGGTACAGGAAGCACAGATACGCAGTATTTT. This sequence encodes CASSQGTGSTDTQYF.

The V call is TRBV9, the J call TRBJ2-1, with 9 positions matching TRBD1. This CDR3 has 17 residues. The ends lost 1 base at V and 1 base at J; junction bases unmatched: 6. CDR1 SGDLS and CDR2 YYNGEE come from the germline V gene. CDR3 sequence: CASSVWTGEISYNEQFF. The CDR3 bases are TGTGCCAGCAGCGTATGGACAGGGGAGATTTCCTACAATGAGCAGTTCTTC.

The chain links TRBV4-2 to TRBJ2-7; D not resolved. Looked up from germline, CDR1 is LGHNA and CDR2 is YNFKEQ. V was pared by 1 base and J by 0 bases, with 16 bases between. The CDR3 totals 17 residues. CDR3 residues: CASSQGGRAGNSYEQYF. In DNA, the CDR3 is TGTGCCAGCAGCCAAGGAGGCCGGGCCGGAAACTCCTACGAGCAGTACTTC.

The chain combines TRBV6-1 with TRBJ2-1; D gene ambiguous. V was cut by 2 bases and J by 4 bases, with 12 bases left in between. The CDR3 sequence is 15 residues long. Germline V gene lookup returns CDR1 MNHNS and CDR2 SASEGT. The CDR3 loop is CASSERRDGYNEQFF. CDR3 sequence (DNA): TGTGCCAGCAGTGAACGTAGGGATGGGTACAATGAGCAGTTCTTC.

The CDR3 sequence: CASSLPSGGTHEGHEQFF. CDR3 nucleotide sequence: TGTGCCAGCAGCTTACCTAGCGGGGGGACCCACGAAGGCCATGAGCAGTTCTTC. The chain joins TRBV7-3 to TRBJ2-1; TRBD2 matches at 11 bases. V dropped 2 bases and J dropped 8; count of bases not matched to a gene: 14. This CDR3 is 18 amino acids long. CDR1 SGHTA and CDR2 FQGTGA come from the germline V gene.

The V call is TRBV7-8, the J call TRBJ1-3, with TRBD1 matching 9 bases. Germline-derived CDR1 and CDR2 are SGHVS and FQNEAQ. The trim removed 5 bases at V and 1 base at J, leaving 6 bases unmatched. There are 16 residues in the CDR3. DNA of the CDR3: TGTGCCAGCAGCCTAAGGGACAGGGAGTCTGGAAACACCATATATTTT. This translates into CASSLRDRESGNTIYF.

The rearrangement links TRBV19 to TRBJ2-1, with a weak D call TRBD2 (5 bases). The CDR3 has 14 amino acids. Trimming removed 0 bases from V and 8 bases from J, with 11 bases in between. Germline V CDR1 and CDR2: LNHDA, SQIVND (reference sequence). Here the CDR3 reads CASSIDLEDHEQFF. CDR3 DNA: TGTGCCAGTAGTATAGATCTGGAGGATCATGAGCAGTTCTTC.

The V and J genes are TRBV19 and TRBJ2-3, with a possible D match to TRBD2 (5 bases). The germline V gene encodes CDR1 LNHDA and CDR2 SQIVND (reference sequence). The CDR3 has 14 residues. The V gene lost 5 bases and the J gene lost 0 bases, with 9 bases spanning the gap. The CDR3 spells CASSPDFSTDTQYF. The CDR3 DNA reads TGTGCCAGTAGTCCGGACTTTAGCACAGATACGCAGTATTTT.

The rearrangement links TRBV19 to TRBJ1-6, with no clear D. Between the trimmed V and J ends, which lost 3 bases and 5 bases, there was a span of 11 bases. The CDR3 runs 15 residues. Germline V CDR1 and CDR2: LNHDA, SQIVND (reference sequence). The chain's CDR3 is CASSMRSVNNSPLHF. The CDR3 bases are TGTGCCAGTAGTATGCGGTCTGTTAATAATTCACCCCTCCACTTT.

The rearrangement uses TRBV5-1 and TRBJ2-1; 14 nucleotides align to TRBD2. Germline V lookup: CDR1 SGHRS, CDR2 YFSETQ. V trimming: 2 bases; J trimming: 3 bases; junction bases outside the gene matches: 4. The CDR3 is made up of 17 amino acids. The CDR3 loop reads CASSFPGLAGVYNEQFF. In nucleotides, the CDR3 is TGCGCCAGCAGCTTTCCGGGACTAGCGGGAGTCTACAATGAGCAGTTCTTC.

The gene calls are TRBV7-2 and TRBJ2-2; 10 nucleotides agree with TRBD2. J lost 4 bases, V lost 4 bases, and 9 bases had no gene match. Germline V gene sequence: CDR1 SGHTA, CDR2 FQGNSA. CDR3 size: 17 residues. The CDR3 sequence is CASSYDLASGSTGELFF. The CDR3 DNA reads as TGTGCCAGCAGCTACGACCTGGCTAGCGGGAGCACCGGGGAGCTGTTTTTT.